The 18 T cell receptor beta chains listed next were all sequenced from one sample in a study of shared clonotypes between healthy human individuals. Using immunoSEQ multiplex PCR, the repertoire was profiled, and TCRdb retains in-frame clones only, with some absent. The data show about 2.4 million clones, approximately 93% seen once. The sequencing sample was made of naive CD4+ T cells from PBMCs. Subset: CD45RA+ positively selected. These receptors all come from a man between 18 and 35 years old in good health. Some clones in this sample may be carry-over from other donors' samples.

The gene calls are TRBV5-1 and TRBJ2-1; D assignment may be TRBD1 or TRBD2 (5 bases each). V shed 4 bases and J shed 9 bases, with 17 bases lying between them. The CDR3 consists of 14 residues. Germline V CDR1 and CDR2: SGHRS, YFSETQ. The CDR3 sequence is CASSTGTAFGEQFF. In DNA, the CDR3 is TGCGCCAGCAGCACCGGGACCGCATTCGGTGAGCAGTTCTTC. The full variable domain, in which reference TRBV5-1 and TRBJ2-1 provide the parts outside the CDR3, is KAGVTQTPRYLIKTRGQQVTLSCSPISGHRSVSWYQQTPGQGLQFLFEYFSETQRNKGNFPGRFSGRQFSNSRSEMNVSTLELGDSALYLCASSTGTAFGEQFFGPGTRLTVL.

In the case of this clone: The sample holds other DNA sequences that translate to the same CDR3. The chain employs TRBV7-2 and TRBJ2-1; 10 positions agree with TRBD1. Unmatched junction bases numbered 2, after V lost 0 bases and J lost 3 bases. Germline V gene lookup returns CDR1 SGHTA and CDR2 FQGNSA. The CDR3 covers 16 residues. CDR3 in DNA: TGTGCCAGCAGCTTAGCGACAGGGGGCAGCTACAATGAGCAGTTCTTC. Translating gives CASSLATGGSYNEQFF.

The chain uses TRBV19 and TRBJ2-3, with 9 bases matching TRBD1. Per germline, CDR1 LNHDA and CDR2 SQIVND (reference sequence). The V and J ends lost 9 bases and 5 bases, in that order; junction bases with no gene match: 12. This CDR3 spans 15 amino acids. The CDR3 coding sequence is TGTGCCAGCAAGGCCGGGACAGGGAGGCGAGATACGCAGTATTTT. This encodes CASKAGTGRRDTQYF.

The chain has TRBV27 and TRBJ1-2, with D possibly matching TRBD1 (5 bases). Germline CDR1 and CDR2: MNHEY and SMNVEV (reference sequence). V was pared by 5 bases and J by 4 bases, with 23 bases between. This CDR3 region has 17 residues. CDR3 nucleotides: TGTGCCAGCAGTAACCAGGGTATCGGGGGACGGTCCTATGGCTACACCTTC. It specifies CASSNQGIGGRSYGYTF.

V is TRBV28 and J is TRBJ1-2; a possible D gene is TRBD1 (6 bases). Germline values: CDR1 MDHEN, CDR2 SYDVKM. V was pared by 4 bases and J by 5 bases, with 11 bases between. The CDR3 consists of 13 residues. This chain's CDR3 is CASSSFQGYGYTF. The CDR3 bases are TGTGCCAGCAGTTCGTTCCAGGGGTATGGCTACACCTTC.

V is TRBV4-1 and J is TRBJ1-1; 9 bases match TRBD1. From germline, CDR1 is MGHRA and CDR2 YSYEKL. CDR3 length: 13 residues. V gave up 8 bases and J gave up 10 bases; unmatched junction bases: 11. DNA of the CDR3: TGCGCCAGCGGACACTACGACAGGGGGAGAGCTTTCTTT. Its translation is CASGHYDRGRAFF.

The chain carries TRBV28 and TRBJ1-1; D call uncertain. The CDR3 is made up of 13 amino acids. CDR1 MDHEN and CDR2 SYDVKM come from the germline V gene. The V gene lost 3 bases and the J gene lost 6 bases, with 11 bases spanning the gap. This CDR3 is CASSLSKVPEAFF. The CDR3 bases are TGTGCCAGCAGTTTGTCTAAGGTACCTGAAGCTTTCTTT.

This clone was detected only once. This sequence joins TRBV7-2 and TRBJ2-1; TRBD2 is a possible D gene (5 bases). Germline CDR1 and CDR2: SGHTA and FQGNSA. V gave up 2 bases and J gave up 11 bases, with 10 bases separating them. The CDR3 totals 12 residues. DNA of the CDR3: TGTGCCAGCAGCTTACGAGGGCGGCAGCAGTTCTTC. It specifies CASSLRGRQQFF.

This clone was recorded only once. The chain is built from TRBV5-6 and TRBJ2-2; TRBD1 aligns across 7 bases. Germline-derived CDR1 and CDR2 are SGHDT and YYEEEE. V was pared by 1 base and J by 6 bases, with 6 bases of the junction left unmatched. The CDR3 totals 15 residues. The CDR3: CASSLSRGSAGELFF. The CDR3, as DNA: TGTGCCAGCAGCTTGTCCAGGGGGAGTGCCGGGGAGCTGTTTTTT.

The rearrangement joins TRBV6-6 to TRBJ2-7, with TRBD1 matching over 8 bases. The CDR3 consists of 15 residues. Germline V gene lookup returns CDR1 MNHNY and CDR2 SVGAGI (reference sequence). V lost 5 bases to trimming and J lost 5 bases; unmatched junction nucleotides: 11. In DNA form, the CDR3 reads TGTGCCAGCAGTGCCCGGACAGGGAGTTGGAACGAGCAGTACTTC. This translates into CASSARTGSWNEQYF.

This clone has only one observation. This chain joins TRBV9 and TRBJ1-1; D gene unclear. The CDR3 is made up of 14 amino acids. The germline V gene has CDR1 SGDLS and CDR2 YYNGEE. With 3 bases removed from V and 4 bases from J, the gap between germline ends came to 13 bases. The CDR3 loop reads CASSESLDGTEAFF. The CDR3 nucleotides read TGTGCCAGCAGCGAAAGCCTCGACGGCACTGAAGCTTTCTTT.

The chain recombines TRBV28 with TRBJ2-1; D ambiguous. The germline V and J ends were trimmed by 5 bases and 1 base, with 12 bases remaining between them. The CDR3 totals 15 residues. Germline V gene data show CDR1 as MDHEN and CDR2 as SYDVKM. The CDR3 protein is CASSLGQMSYNEQFF. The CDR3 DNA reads TGTGCCAGCAGTCTTGGTCAGATGTCCTACAATGAGCAGTTCTTC.

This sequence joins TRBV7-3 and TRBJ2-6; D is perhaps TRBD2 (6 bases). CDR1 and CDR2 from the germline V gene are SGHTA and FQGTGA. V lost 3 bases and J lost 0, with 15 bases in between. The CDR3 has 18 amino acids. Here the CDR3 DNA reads TGTGCCAGCAGCTTTCCAGCGGGCCCGACCTCTGGGGCCAACGTCCTGACTTTC. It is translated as CASSFPAGPTSGANVLTF.

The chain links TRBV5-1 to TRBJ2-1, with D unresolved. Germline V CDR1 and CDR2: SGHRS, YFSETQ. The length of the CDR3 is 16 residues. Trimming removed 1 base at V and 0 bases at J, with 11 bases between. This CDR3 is CASSLLSESSYNEQFF. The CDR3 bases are TGCGCCAGCAGCTTGCTGTCGGAAAGCTCCTACAATGAGCAGTTCTTC.

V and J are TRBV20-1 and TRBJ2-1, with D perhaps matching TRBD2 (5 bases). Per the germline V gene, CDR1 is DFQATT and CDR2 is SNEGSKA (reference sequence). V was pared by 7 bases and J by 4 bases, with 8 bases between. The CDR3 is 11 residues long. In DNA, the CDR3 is TGCAGTGAGTGGAGGTACAATGAGCAGTTCTTC. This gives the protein CSEWRYNEQFF.

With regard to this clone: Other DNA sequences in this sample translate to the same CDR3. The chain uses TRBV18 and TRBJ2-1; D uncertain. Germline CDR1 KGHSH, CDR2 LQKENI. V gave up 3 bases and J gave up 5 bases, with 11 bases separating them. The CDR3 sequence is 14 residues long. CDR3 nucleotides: TGTGCCAGCTCACCCCTGGGAACGGACAATGAGCAGTTCTTC. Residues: CASSPLGTDNEQFF.

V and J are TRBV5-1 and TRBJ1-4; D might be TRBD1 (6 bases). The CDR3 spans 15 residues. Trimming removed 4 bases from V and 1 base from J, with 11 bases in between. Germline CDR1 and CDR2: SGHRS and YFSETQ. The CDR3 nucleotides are TGCGCCAGCAGCCAACTACAGGGAACTAATGAAAAACTGTTTTTT. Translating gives CASSQLQGTNEKLFF.

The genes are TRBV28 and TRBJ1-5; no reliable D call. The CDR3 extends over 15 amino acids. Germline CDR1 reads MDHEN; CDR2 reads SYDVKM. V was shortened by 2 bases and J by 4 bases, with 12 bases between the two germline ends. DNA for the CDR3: TGTGCCAGCAGTTTAACCCCAGTGATGAATCAGCCCCAGCATTTT. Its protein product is CASSLTPVMNQPQHF.